The T cell receptor (beta chain) described here comes from a study of control samples from healthy donors and cancer patients. Profiled with immunoSEQ multiplex PCR; TCRdb holds only in-frame clones, not every one. The sample records over 100,000 clones, 80% to 95% being singletons. V lost 6 bases and J 1 base, leaving 9 bases between the germline ends. In germline, CDR1 is MDHEN, CDR2 SYDVKM. The CDR3 runs to 13 residues. The V call is TRBV28, the J call TRBJ1-2, with D hard to call. This TCR was sampled from a woman between 45 and 60 years old in good health. Sequencing was carried out using blood. CDR3 DNA: TGTGCCAGCAGGGGTGGTAGTAACTATGGCTACACCTTC. Translating it yields CASRGGSNYGYTF.